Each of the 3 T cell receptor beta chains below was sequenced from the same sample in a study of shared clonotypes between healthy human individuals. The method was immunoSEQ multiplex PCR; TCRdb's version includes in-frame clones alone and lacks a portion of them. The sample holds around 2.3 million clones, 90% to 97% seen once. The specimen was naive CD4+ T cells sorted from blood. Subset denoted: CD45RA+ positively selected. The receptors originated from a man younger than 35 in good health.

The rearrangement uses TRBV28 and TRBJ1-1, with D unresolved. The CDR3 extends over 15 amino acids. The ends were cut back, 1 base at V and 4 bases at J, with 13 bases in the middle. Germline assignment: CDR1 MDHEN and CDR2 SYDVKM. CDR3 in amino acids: CASSLSPSTGTEAFF. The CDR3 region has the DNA TGTGCCAGCAGTTTATCCCCATCCACGGGCACTGAAGCTTTCTTT.

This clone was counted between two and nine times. This CDR3 is CASRENTGELFF. The DNA of the CDR3 is TGTGCCAGCAGGGAGAACACCGGGGAGCTGTTTTTT. The chain recombines TRBV6-6 with TRBJ2-2, with D unclear. Germline-derived CDR1 and CDR2 are MNHNY and SVGAGI (reference sequence). CDR3 length equals 12 residues. Trimming cost V 6 bases and J 1 base, with 3 bases left between them.

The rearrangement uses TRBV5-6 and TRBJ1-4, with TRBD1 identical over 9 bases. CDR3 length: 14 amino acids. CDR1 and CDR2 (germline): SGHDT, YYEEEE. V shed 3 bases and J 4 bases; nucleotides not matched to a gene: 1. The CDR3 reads CASSWTGDNEKLFF. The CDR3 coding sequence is TGTGCCAGCAGCTGGACAGGGGATAATGAAAAACTGTTTTTT.